This TCR beta chain was observed in a study of blood T cell repertoires in COVID-19 (dated by TCRdb to 2018 to 2021). In the study overall: Collaborator samples came from the United States, Italy and Spain and covered acute and convalescent phases of COVID-19. Deeply sampled blood TCRbeta repertoires from subjects exposed to, actively infected with, or recovered from COVID-19 were included in the dataset. The samples were drawn from two sources: the first 160 participants of the ongoing ImmuneRACE study, and 950 to 1,500 subjects contributed by 6 global collaborators. HLA class I and class II types, where available, came from metadata supplied by the sample provider rather than from assay-based typing. The repertoires were made available in a free public database intended to serve as a resource for research on the immune response to SARS-CoV-2. The sample metadata nearly always contained a de-identified subject ID, COVID-19 status, age in years and sex. The material from the prospective study consisted of cDNA or gDNA derived from T cells, B-cell-depleted T cells, or PBMCs. Findings and caveats that apply to the study as a whole: How much clinical and demographic metadata was included differed by source and by participant, and the metadata was provided uncurated.

Participants in the prospective study were aged about 18 to 90 years, lived in 20 to 25 United States geographic areas, and enrolled through a virtual design. Cohort assignment in the prospective study relied on participant-reported clinical history from a screening survey and a study questionnaire. Exposed participants had been in contact with someone with a PCR-confirmed or clinician-diagnosed COVID-19 case within 2 weeks of study entry. In the prospective study, whole blood, serum and a nasopharyngeal or oropharyngeal swab were collected from each participant by mobile phlebotomists. Participants in the prospective study had the option to provide additional blood draws and questionnaires over a roughly 2-month period. Blood samples from the prospective study were shipped frozen or at room temperature prior to DNA extraction. Of note for this clone: Its antigen is not yet known. Qualities for individual bases were not recorded, and no much larger clone is one base off.

From the cysteine through the phenylalanine, the CDR3 covers 13 amino acids. The sequence is cut down to CDR3 DNA, 39 bases in frame from base 1. Germline trimming: 3 bases from V, 11 bases from J; junction bases outside gene matches: 9. Taken from the germline V gene, the CDR1 and CDR2 loops are MRHNA and SNTAGT. TCRbeta CDR3 regions were amplified from genomic DNA using the immunoSEQ Assay, a bias-controlled multiplex PCR. As for how the authors treated the data: The number of nucleated cells in each sample was estimated by amplification of reference gene primers within the assay. Sequence reads were collapsed and filtered to measure the absolute abundance of every unique TCRbeta CDR3 rearrangement. For each sample, productive Simpson clonality was calculated as the square root of Simpson's diversity index over productive rearrangements. TCRdb's version of the immuneACCESS table is confined to in-frame rearrangements and falls short of the full clone set. An unresolved V gene accounts for under half of the shortfall where checked; the remainder is of unknown origin. V and J calls and clone size are as listed in that table; D and trimming were resolved from the DNA. This sample comprises approximately 220,000 clones, 83% of them detected only once. The ten largest clonotypes hold about 3.9% of the sample.

This clonotype was sampled from a woman aged 40 to 50 who had been exposed to COVID-19. Recombination linked TRBV6-4 to TRBJ1-1, with 7 junctional bases fitting TRBD1. Sequencing was performed on PBMCs or T cells enriched from blood (not recorded which). The sequenced DNA is TGTGCCAGCAGTGAAAAAGAGACAGGGCGGGCTTTCTTT. Translation gives CASSEKETGRAFF.